The 22 T cell receptor beta chains given below trace back to one sample, sequenced in a study of T-cell memory formation after mild COVID-19. Via MiXCR, TCRdb re-called the 5' RACE reads, giving one row per CDR3 protein. The sample consists of around 340,000 distinct CDR3 sequences, less than 20% of them appearing once. The material sequenced was PBMCs or a T cell subset sorted from them (not recorded which). These TCRs come from a man aged 18 to 30 who had mild COVID-19 (a few samples of this study predate the infection). Cell type and time point are not known.

This clonotype was counted between two and nine times. The rearrangement joins TRBV4-3 to TRBJ1-4; D gene uncertain. The CDR3 is made up of 14 amino acids. In germline, CDR1 is LGHNA, CDR2 YSLEER. Between the trimmed V and J ends, which lost 0 bases and 3 bases, there was a span of 5 bases. Here the CDR3 reads CASSQDLPNEKLFF. The CDR3 DNA reads TGCGCCAGCAGCCAAGATCTTCCTAATGAAAAACTGTTTTTT.

The rearrangement joins TRBV28 to TRBJ1-5, with 7 bases lining up with TRBD1. CDR3 size: 15 residues. V shed 6 bases and J 4 bases; nucleotides not matched to a gene: 9. Germline CDR1 MDHEN, CDR2 SYDVKM. The CDR3 loop is CASSLSGGGNQPQHF. As DNA, the CDR3 is TGTGCCAGCAGCCTCTCAGGGGGGGGGAATCAGCCCCAGCATTTT.

This clonotype was seen many times. The rearrangement uses TRBV5-6 and TRBJ1-1, with a possible D match to TRBD1 (5 bases). The V end was cut by 4 bases, the J end by 8 bases, with 24 bases between. From germline, CDR1 is SGHDT and CDR2 YYEEEE. CDR3 length: 16 amino acids. Here the CDR3 DNA reads TGTGCCAGCAGCCCTTGGCCGGCAGGGCAGACTTTCGAAGCTTTCTTT. Residues: CASSPWPAGQTFEAFF.

A few counts support this clonotype. The chain is built from TRBV4-1 and TRBJ1-4, with TRBD1 matching over 8 bases. The CDR3 covers 18 residues. Germline V gene data show CDR1 as MGHRA and CDR2 as YSYEKL. V lost 1 base, J lost 4 bases, and 11 bases stayed unmatched. CDR3 region: CASSQVDRGIIYNEKLFF. The CDR3 nucleotides are TGCGCCAGCAGCCAAGTTGACAGGGGTATTATCTATAATGAAAAACTGTTTTTT.

This clonotype appeared a few times. The chain carries TRBV7-3 and TRBJ1-1; D gene uncertain. CDR3 length equals 15 residues. Germline V gene lookup returns CDR1 SGHTA and CDR2 FQGTGA. Trimming cost V 5 bases and J 3 bases, with 16 bases left between them. Here the CDR3 DNA reads TGTGCCAGCAGCCCTGACCCCGGAGTCGACACTGAAGCTTTCTTT. As protein: CASSPDPGVDTEAFF.

V is TRBV12-3 or TRBV12-4 and J is TRBJ1-6, with 7 bases fitting TRBD1. V gave up 6 bases and J gave up 6 bases; unmatched junction bases: 11. The CDR3 runs 16 residues. The CDR3 here is CASSLVGQGVNSPLHF. In DNA form, the CDR3 reads TGTGCCAGCAGCCTAGTTGGTCAGGGGGTTAATTCACCCCTCCACTTT.

This clonotype was detected a few times. The genes are TRBV7-3 and TRBJ2-3; D remains unclear. CDR1 is SGHTA, CDR2 FQGTGA, per germline. Deletions cut 2 bases from V and 1 base from J, with 16 bases between. This CDR3 region has 17 residues. CDR3 amino acids: CASSLRAASWGTDTQYF. The CDR3 DNA reads TGTGCCAGCAGCTTACGTGCCGCGTCCTGGGGCACAGATACGCAGTATTTT.

V is TRBV20-1 and J is TRBJ2-5; 11 bases agree with TRBD2. The junction had 16 bases not matched to a gene; V was cut back by 3 bases and J by 1 base. Looked up from germline, CDR1 is DFQATT and CDR2 is SNEGSKA (reference sequence). The CDR3 is made up of 19 amino acids. The CDR3 DNA follows: TGCAGTGCTAGGTGGGGCCTAGCGGGGGGCCCTCTCATCCAAGAGACCCAGTACTTC. Amino acids: CSARWGLAGGPLIQETQYF.

V gene TRBV5-1 combines with J gene TRBJ2-5; D is possibly TRBD1 or TRBD2 (6 bases each). Per germline, CDR1 SGHRS and CDR2 YFSETQ. V was pared by 0 bases and J by 4 bases, with 13 bases between. The CDR3 is 15 amino acids. This CDR3 reads CASSLGRGDVETQYF. The CDR3, as DNA: TGCGCCAGCAGCTTGGGTAGGGGGGACGTAGAGACCCAGTACTTC.

This clonotype was seen a handful of times. The gene calls are TRBV5-5 and TRBJ2-3; TRBD1 might be the D (5 bases). Trimming cost V 4 bases and J 10 bases, with 13 bases left between them. There are 12 residues in the CDR3. Per germline, CDR1 SGHKS and CDR2 YYEKEE (reference sequence). The CDR3 DNA reads as TGTGCCAGCAGCCTGGACACTTATTCGCAGTATTTT. It translates to CASSLDTYSQYF.

This clonotype was recorded many times. This rearrangement joins TRBV7-9 to TRBJ2-7; 8 nucleotides match TRBD2. CDR3 size: 16 residues. Germline V gene lookup returns CDR1 SEHNR and CDR2 FQNEAQ (reference sequence). The J segment lost 2 bases and the V segment lost 4 bases, leaving 10 bases of the junction unmatched. The CDR3 bases are TGTGCCAGCAGCTCCCTTGGCGGGGGGATACCCTACGAGCAGTACTTC. Translated: CASSSLGGGIPYEQYF.

V gene TRBV25-1 combines with J gene TRBJ2-4, with D perhaps TRBD2 (6 bases). The V end lost 4 bases, the J end lost 6 bases, and 16 bases lay between the germline ends. This CDR3 comprises 15 residues. CDR1 is MGHDK, CDR2 SYGVNS, per germline. The CDR3 region has the DNA TGTGCCAGCAGTGGGCACGGGACTTTTGGAAACATTCAGTACTTC. Residues: CASSGHGTFGNIQYF.

The rearrangement uses TRBV12-3 or TRBV12-4 and TRBJ2-3; 7 nucleotides line up with TRBD2. This CDR3 has 14 amino acids. Trimming took 2 bases from V and 5 from J; bases not matched to a gene: 4. The CDR3 here is CASSLSGGVDTQYF. The CDR3 DNA reads TGTGCCAGCAGTTTATCGGGGGGAGTAGATACGCAGTATTTT.

This clonotype has at least ten counts. The rearrangement uses TRBV10-3 and TRBJ2-7; 9 bases are shared with TRBD1. The CDR3 contains 14 residues. V trimming: 2 bases; J trimming: 1 base; junction bases outside the gene matches: 0. Germline V gene sequence: CDR1 ENHRY, CDR2 SYGVKD. The CDR3 region has the DNA TGTGCCATCAGTGAGGGGACAGGGTCCTACGAGCAGTACTTC. Encoded protein: CAISEGTGSYEQYF.

This clonotype was counted only a few times. The chain has TRBV4-3 and TRBJ2-1, with D possibly called TRBD1 or TRBD2 (5 bases each). The CDR3 length is 13 residues. Trimming took 8 bases from V and 8 from J, leaving 16 bases between them. From germline, CDR1 is LGHNA and CDR2 YSLEER. CDR3 residues: CASGKRGADEQFF. CDR3 DNA sequence: TGCGCCAGCGGAAAAAGAGGGGCCGATGAGCAGTTCTTC.

This clonotype was observed a handful of times. This chain links TRBV29-1 with TRBJ2-7, with no clear D. This CDR3 spans 12 amino acids. Germline V gene sequence: CDR1 SQVTM, CDR2 ANQGSEA. V gave up 6 bases and J gave up 6 bases, with 15 bases separating them. The CDR3 loop is CSVTGNSGEQYF. DNA for the CDR3: TGCAGCGTGACCGGTAACAGTGGCGAGCAGTACTTC.

A few counts support this clonotype. This chain uses TRBV6-1 with TRBJ2-5; 8 nucleotides agree with TRBD2. The CDR3 consists of 15 residues. Losses at the gene ends were 6 bases for V and 0 bases for J; bases not matched to a gene: 6. CDR1 and CDR2 (germline): MNHNS, SASEGT. Here the CDR3 reads CASRTSASYQETQYF. CDR3 nucleotide sequence: TGTGCCAGCAGGACTAGCGCCTCGTACCAAGAGACCCAGTACTTC.

The chain is built from TRBV5-6 and TRBJ2-5; D may match TRBD1 or TRBD2 (6 bases each). V was clipped by 4 bases and J by 4 bases, with 14 bases between them. Germline CDR1 is SGHDT and CDR2 is YYEEEE. This CDR3 is built from 14 residues. The CDR3 region is CASSPQGGGETQYF. Here the CDR3 DNA reads TGTGCCAGCAGCCCACAGGGAGGTGGAGAGACCCAGTACTTC.

The V gene is TRBV12-5, the J gene TRBJ1-5, with 7 bases identical to TRBD1. V shed 4 bases, J shed 0 bases, and the junction held 6 bases outside the gene matches. This CDR3 is built from 16 residues. CDR1 and CDR2 from the germline V gene are LGHNT and FRNRAP. CDR3 in amino acids: CASGWDSDYSNQPQHF. The CDR3 nucleotides read TGTGCTAGTGGTTGGGACAGTGACTATAGCAATCAGCCCCAGCATTTT.

The chain carries TRBV19 and TRBJ2-1; 12 positions match TRBD2. The CDR3 runs to 14 residues. The V gene end was trimmed by 4 bases and the J gene end by 10 bases; junction bases not matched to a gene: 5. CDR1 and CDR2 (germline): LNHDA, SQIVND (reference sequence). The CDR3 spells CASSTSGGAYEQFF. The DNA of the CDR3 is TGTGCCAGTAGTACTAGCGGGGGGGCCTACGAGCAGTTCTTC.

The rearrangement links TRBV4-2 to TRBJ1-1, with D possibly TRBD1 on 6 matching bases. The V and J ends lost 0 bases and 5 bases respectively, with 19 bases between them. Germline assignment: CDR1 LGHNA and CDR2 YNFKEQ. This CDR3 spans 17 amino acids. The CDR3 sequence: CASSQDAQGQVRTEAFF. DNA for the CDR3: TGTGCCAGCAGCCAAGATGCGCAGGGGCAGGTGCGGACTGAAGCTTTCTTT.

The sample holds a few counts of this clonotype. The rearrangement joins TRBV7-2 to TRBJ1-1; D is possibly TRBD1 (5 bases). Trimming removed 3 bases at V and 4 bases at J, with 12 bases between. This CDR3 has 14 amino acids. The V gene's germline CDR1 is SGHTA and CDR2 FQGNSA. The DNA for the CDR3 is TGTGCCAGCAGCTTCCAGGGTTGGGCCACTGAAGCTTTCTTT. Translation gives CASSFQGWATEAFF.